The 25 T cell receptor beta chains presented below share a single source sample, sequenced in a study of T cell changes during pregnancy in multiple sclerosis. TCRdb's copy holds only in-frame clones and misses some; the assay was immunoSEQ multiplex PCR. The repertoire holds tens of thousands of clones, with 91% as singletons. The specimen was CD8+ T cells from peripheral blood mononuclear cells, collected before pregnancy. These receptors were collected from a female donor with multiple sclerosis, enrolled in a pregnancy study.

The V and J genes are TRBV13 and TRBJ1-6, with TRBD1 identical over 8 bases. Germline CDR1 is PRHDT and CDR2 is FYEKMQ (reference sequence). The CDR3 is 14 amino acids. With V trimmed by 3 bases and J by 13 bases, 8 bases remained unmatched. The CDR3 protein is CASSLGQALFPLHF. DNA of the CDR3: TGTGCCAGCAGCTTGGGACAGGCCCTATTCCCCCTCCACTTT.

The chain is built from TRBV30 and TRBJ2-5; weak D call: TRBD1 (6 bases). This CDR3 comprises 16 residues. Germline V gene lookup returns CDR1 GTSNPN and CDR2 SVGIG (reference sequence). V shed 1 base and J shed 0 bases, with 15 bases lying between them. The CDR3 coding sequence is TGTGCCTGGAGTGACCTCCTTACAGGGTACCAAGAGACCCAGTACTTC. The encoded protein is CAWSDLLTGYQETQYF.

The count of this clone is one. The rearrangement links TRBV2 to TRBJ1-1, with 8 bases that match TRBD1. CDR1 SNHLY and CDR2 FYNNEI come from the germline V gene. This CDR3 is 16 amino acids long. V shed 6 bases and J 0 bases; nucleotides not matched to a gene: 9. The CDR3 DNA follows: TGTGCCAGCAGGGTGACACAGGGGGTCATGAACACTGAAGCTTTCTTT. Residues: CASRVTQGVMNTEAFF.

The DNA for the CDR3 is TGCAGCGTTGAGGCCCAAGAGACCCAGTACTTC. It is translated as CSVEAQETQYF. The chain combines TRBV29-1 with TRBJ2-5, with unresolved D. Germline V gene sequence: CDR1 SQVTM, CDR2 ANQGSEA. The length of the CDR3 is 11 residues. Trimming removed 3 bases at V and 1 base at J, with 3 bases between.

The chain is built from TRBV7-2 and TRBJ2-2; a weak D match, TRBD2 (7 bases). The CDR3 length is 15 residues. V gave up 6 bases and J gave up 0 bases, with 11 bases separating them. Germline V gene sequence: CDR1 SGHTA, CDR2 FQGNSA. Written as DNA, the CDR3 is TGTGCCAGCAGGTGGGGGGGCGCGAACACCGGGGAGCTGTTTTTT. It is translated as CASRWGGANTGELFF.

The J gene is TRBJ1-4, the V gene TRBV13; 7 bases agree with TRBD1. V lost 5 bases and J lost 5; bases outside the gene matches: 26. Germline V CDR1 and CDR2: PRHDT, FYEKMQ (reference sequence). CDR3 length: 21 residues. CDR3 in DNA: TGTGCCAGCAGCGCCCGAGACCCCGCTAGGGACAGAACCCACCACAATGAAAAACTGTTTTTT. It codes for CASSARDPARDRTHHNEKLFF.

V is TRBV6-1 and J is TRBJ1-4; perhaps TRBD1 as D (6 bases). Germline V gives CDR1 MNHNS, CDR2 SASEGT. V lost 2 bases, J lost 7 bases, and 11 bases lay in between. This CDR3 region has 14 residues. The DNA for the CDR3 is TGTGCCAGCAGTGAATACAGGGTCCTTGAAAAACTGTTTTTT. It encodes CASSEYRVLEKLFF.

This chain uses TRBV2 with TRBJ1-2; 10 bases are shared with TRBD1. This CDR3 has 14 amino acids. Losses at the gene ends were 6 bases for V and 8 bases for J; bases not matched to a gene: 9. Germline V CDR1 and CDR2: SNHLY, FYNNEI. The CDR3 DNA reads as TGTGCCAGCAGATCCGGGACAGGGGTAAGGGGCTACACCTTC. It codes for CASRSGTGVRGYTF.

This chain connects TRBV11-3 to TRBJ2-1, with D perhaps TRBD2 (6 bases). Germline CDR1 is SGHNT and CDR2 is YENEEA. The CDR3 length is 14 residues. Trimming shortened V by 3 bases and J by 0 bases, and 6 bases separated the two germline ends. The CDR3 here is CASSLGGSYNEQFF. DNA of the CDR3: TGTGCCAGCAGCTTGGGGGGCTCCTACAATGAGCAGTTCTTC.

The chain uses TRBV19 and TRBJ1-1; 7 bases fit TRBD1. With V trimmed by 6 bases and J by 3 bases, 4 bases remained unmatched. This CDR3 is 13 amino acids long. Germline CDR1 and CDR2: LNHDA and SQIVND (reference sequence). The CDR3 here is CASRTGADTEAFF. CDR3 DNA sequence: TGTGCCAGTAGAACAGGGGCTGACACTGAAGCTTTCTTT. Complete variable domain (other parts from reference TRBV19 and TRBJ1-1): DGGITQSPKYLFRKEGQNVTLSCEQNLNHDAMYWYRQDPGQGLRLIYYSQIVNDFQKGDIAEGYSVSREKKESFPLTVTSAQKNPTAFYLCASRTGADTEAFFGQGTRLTVV.

The CDR3: CANSPGYGYTF. The DNA of the CDR3 is TGTGCCAATTCCCCCGGCTATGGCTACACCTTC. The chain is built from TRBV27 and TRBJ1-2; no reliable D call. The germline V and J ends were trimmed by 10 bases and 4 bases, with 10 bases remaining between them. CDR1 is MNHEY, CDR2 SMNVEV, per germline (reference sequence). The CDR3 length is 11 residues.

The chain is built from TRBV19 and TRBJ2-4; 7 bases map to TRBD1. Germline CDR1 and CDR2: LNHDA and SQIVND (reference sequence). V lost 4 bases and J lost 3; bases outside the gene matches: 6. The CDR3 is 15 amino acids. The CDR3 here is CASSTDREDKNIQYF. CDR3 DNA sequence: TGTGCCAGTAGTACCGACAGGGAAGACAAAAACATTCAGTACTTC.

The chain has TRBV11-2 and TRBJ1-5; weak D call: TRBD1 (5 bases). This CDR3 spans 15 amino acids. Looked up from germline, CDR1 is SGHAT and CDR2 is FQNNGV. Trimming stripped 3 bases from V and 5 bases from J, with 14 bases between. The CDR3 region has the DNA TGTGCCAGCAGCTTTGGGGAGGGACGGGATCAGCCCCAGCATTTT. Its protein is CASSFGEGRDQPQHF.

This chain joins TRBV10-3 and TRBJ2-1, with 12 bases that match TRBD2. Germline trimming cut 8 bases from V and 7 bases from J; bases unmatched to any gene: 6. CDR1 and CDR2 (germline): ENHRY, SYGVKD. This CDR3 comprises 14 residues. In DNA form, the CDR3 reads TGTGCCATCGCAGGGACTAGCGGGCTGAATGAGCAGTTCTTC. This sequence encodes CAIAGTSGLNEQFF.

The chain recombines TRBV6-8 with TRBJ1-3; D may be TRBD1 (5 bases). Germline V gene lookup returns CDR1 MNHGY and CDR2 SAAAGT. Trimming shortened V by 6 bases and J by 2 bases, and 14 bases separated the two germline ends. The CDR3 has 15 amino acids. DNA for the CDR3: TGTGCCAGCAGGACTGGGGCGGGGACTGGAAACACCATATATTTT. Amino acid sequence: CASRTGAGTGNTIYF.

In nucleotides, the CDR3 is TGTGCCAGCAGTGACTCAAGCGGGGGGGGCACAGATACGCAGTATTTT. It specifies CASSDSSGGGTDTQYF. The chain couples TRBV6-4 to TRBJ2-3; 10 nucleotides agree with TRBD2. Germline CDR1 is MRHNA and CDR2 is SNTAGT. This CDR3 has 16 residues. The junction had 1 base not matched to a gene; V was cut back by 0 bases and J by 1 base.

This sequence joins TRBV13 and TRBJ1-5; D may be TRBD1 (6 bases). The CDR3 extends over 15 amino acids. Trimming cost V 3 bases and J 4 bases, with 13 bases left between them. Germline V gene sequence: CDR1 PRHDT, CDR2 FYEKMQ (reference sequence). CDR3 sequence (DNA): TGTGCCAGCAGCTTGGGAACAGGGCGAAATCAGCCCCAGCATTTT. This gives the protein CASSLGTGRNQPQHF.

The rearrangement joins TRBV15 to TRBJ1-2; D ambiguous. The CDR3 contains 16 residues. Germline CDR1 and CDR2: LNHNV and YYDKDF (reference sequence). V dropped 0 bases and J dropped 0 bases, with 11 bases sitting between them. CDR3 bases: TGTGCCACCAGCAGAGATCTGGTGGGCCCTAACTATGGCTACACCTTC. It encodes CATSRDLVGPNYGYTF.

The gene calls are TRBV9 and TRBJ1-4; TRBD1 is a possible D gene (6 bases). V shed 4 bases and J shed 10 bases, with 17 bases lying between them. CDR1 and CDR2 from the germline V gene are SGDLS and YYNGEE. The CDR3 has 14 residues. CDR3 sequence (DNA): TGTGCCAGCAGCCCGGGACACCCAGACGTAAAACTGTTTTTT. It translates to CASSPGHPDVKLFF.

The genes are TRBV6-6 and TRBJ2-3, with 11 bases matching TRBD2. Germline V gives CDR1 MNHNY, CDR2 SVGAGI (reference sequence). With 6 bases clipped from V and 2 bases from J, the junction kept 7 bases outside the gene matches. The CDR3 is 16 amino acids. CDR3: CASRSLAGGFTDTQYF. In DNA form, the CDR3 reads TGTGCCAGCAGGTCCCTAGCGGGGGGTTTCACAGATACGCAGTATTTT.

The chain combines TRBV29-1 with TRBJ2-1, with D perhaps matching TRBD2 (6 bases). The ends were cut back, 5 bases at V and 2 bases at J, with 13 bases in the middle. This CDR3 is built from 14 residues. Germline V CDR1 and CDR2: SQVTM, ANQGSEA. The chain's CDR3 is CSVSGTSAYNEQFF. The CDR3 nucleotides are TGCAGCGTTTCCGGGACTTCGGCCTACAATGAGCAGTTCTTC.

V usage is TRBV9 and J usage is TRBJ1-2; 10 nucleotides agree with TRBD1. The germline V gene encodes CDR1 SGDLS and CDR2 YYNGEE. V shed 6 bases and J 4 bases; nucleotides not matched to a gene: 9. This CDR3 contains 15 residues. CDR3 sequence (DNA): TGTGCCAGCAAGGGGACAGGGGCTCCAGGCTATGGCTACACCTTC. Residues: CASKGTGAPGYGYTF.

This clone occurred a few times. CDR3 residues: CASSQDAPTSGGAWGSIQYF. The CDR3 DNA follows: TGCGCCAGCAGCCAAGATGCCCCAACTAGCGGGGGGGCCTGGGGTAGCATTCAGTACTTC. The rearrangement links TRBV4-1 to TRBJ2-4; 13 positions agree with TRBD2. Germline V CDR1 and CDR2: MGHRA, YSYEKL. The CDR3 length is 20 residues. V gave up 0 bases and J gave up 9 bases; unmatched junction bases: 17.

The chain is built from TRBV7-9 and TRBJ1-2, with TRBD1 identical over 11 bases. Germline-derived CDR1 and CDR2 are SEHNR and FQNEAQ (reference sequence). The length of the CDR3 is 17 residues. The V segment lost 1 base and the J segment 0 bases; nucleotides outside the gene matches: 4. The CDR3 loop is CASSLGTGGSSNYGYTF. CDR3 DNA: TGTGCCAGCAGCTTAGGGACAGGGGGCTCTTCTAACTATGGCTACACCTTC.

The rearrangement joins TRBV27 to TRBJ1-2; possible D gene TRBD1, 6 bases. The CDR3 is 12 amino acids. Germline CDR1 MNHEY, CDR2 SMNVEV (reference sequence). V lost 6 bases to trimming and J lost 8 bases, with 13 bases between them. The CDR3: CASSAGVEGYTF. The CDR3 region has the DNA TGTGCCAGCAGCGCAGGGGTGGAAGGCTACACCTTC.